A single sample is the source of the 19 T cell receptor beta chains below, sequenced in a study of human T cells and chemical hapten exposure. Regarding time point: patch test 2, 6 weeks after DPC sensitization. Regarding treatment: therapeutic diphenylcyclopropenone sensitization with weekly scalp DPC. One entry per CDR3 protein, called by TCRdb with MiXCR from the RACE reads. The sample consists of 65,000 to 100,000 distinct CDR3 sequences, more than 6.5% of them appearing once. This specimen was whole blood, taken in connection with sensitization to the hapten diphenylcyclopropenone (DPC). Every receptor here comes from a woman aged 25 to 39 with alopecia areata. Some clones in this sample may be carry-over from other donors' samples.

A few counts support this clonotype. This chain joins TRBV20-1 and TRBJ1-2, with D possibly being TRBD1 (5 bases). CDR1 is DFQATT, CDR2 SNEGSKA, per germline (reference sequence). Between the trimmed V and J ends, which lost 5 bases and 6 bases, there was a span of 16 bases. This CDR3 comprises 13 residues. The CDR3 sequence: CSAPRAGLDGYTF. CDR3 in DNA: TGCAGTGCTCCCCGGGCAGGGTTAGATGGCTACACCTTC.

This clonotype has at least ten counts. The chain joins TRBV15 to TRBJ1-1; TRBD1 is a possible D gene (6 bases). CDR3 length: 16 residues. Germline CDR1 reads LNHNV; CDR2 reads YYDKDF (reference sequence). V lost 0 bases to trimming and J lost 1 base, with 12 bases between them. The CDR3 nucleotides read TGTGCCACCAGCAGAGATATGAAAGGGGGGAACACTGAAGCTTTCTTT. This gives the protein CATSRDMKGGNTEAFF.

This clonotype has a count of ten or more. The J gene is TRBJ2-3, the V gene TRBV24-1, with TRBD1 as a possible D gene (6 bases). The CDR3 loop spans 15 amino acids. Germline V gives CDR1 KGHDR, CDR2 SFDVKD. Trimming removed 3 bases at V and 4 bases at J, with 13 bases between. CDR3 nucleotides: TGTGCCACCAGTGATCCATTGACAGGACCAGATACGCAGTATTTT. Amino acids: CATSDPLTGPDTQYF.

This sequence joins TRBV7-2 and TRBJ2-5; 11 positions match TRBD1. V dropped 5 bases and J dropped 4; count of bases not matched to a gene: 6. Per germline, CDR1 SGHTA and CDR2 FQGNSA. The CDR3 has 15 amino acids. CDR3 bases: TGTGCCAGCAGCCCCGGACAGGGGGCGGCAGAGACCCAGTACTTC. Residues: CASSPGQGAAETQYF.

V usage is TRBV5-1 and J usage is TRBJ1-4; D perhaps matches TRBD1 (5 bases). There are 14 residues in the CDR3. V lost 4 bases to trimming and J lost 8 bases, with 15 bases between them. The germline V gene encodes CDR1 SGHRS and CDR2 YFSETQ. CDR3 sequence (DNA): TGCGCCAGCAGCAGGAGTCCAGGGTACGAAAAACTGTTTTTT. Translating it yields CASSRSPGYEKLFF.

This clonotype turned up a few times. The V call is TRBV18, the J call TRBJ2-3; D unresolved. The CDR3 runs to 14 residues. Trimming took 3 bases from V and 0 from J, leaving 7 bases between them. CDR1 is KGHSH, CDR2 LQKENI, per germline. The CDR3 spells CASSPAVSTDTQYF. CDR3 nucleotide sequence: TGTGCCAGCTCACCGGCCGTGAGCACAGATACGCAGTATTTT.

The chain has TRBV2 and TRBJ2-7; D is unresolved. V gave up 4 bases and J gave up 0 bases, with 10 bases separating them. Germline loops: CDR1 SNHLY, CDR2 FYNNEI. The CDR3 has 14 amino acids. The chain's CDR3 is CASSVGLSSYEQYF. As DNA, the CDR3 is TGTGCCAGCAGTGTTGGGTTAAGCTCCTACGAGCAGTACTTC. Looking up the rest from reference TRBV2 and TRBJ2-7 gives the full variable domain: EPEVTQTPSHQVTQMGQEVILRCVPISNHLYFYWYRQILGQKVEFLVSFYNNEISEKSEIFDDQFSVERPDGSNFTLKIRSTKLEDSAMYFCASSVGLSSYEQYFGPGTRLTVT.

This clonotype was counted at least ten times. The V and J genes are TRBV5-6 and TRBJ2-4, with 11 bases that match TRBD1. CDR1 and CDR2 from the germline V gene are SGHDT and YYEEEE. The CDR3 runs 16 residues. J lost 3 bases, V lost 2 bases, and 4 bases had no gene match. Here the CDR3 reads CASSLAGTGGKNIQYF. The CDR3 nucleotides read TGTGCCAGCAGCTTAGCAGGGACAGGGGGCAAAAACATTCAGTACTTC.

The table lists this clonotype with many counts. V and J are TRBV4-1 and TRBJ1-2; possible D gene TRBD1, 6 bases. Germline V gene sequence: CDR1 MGHRA, CDR2 YSYEKL. V lost 2 bases to trimming and J lost 2 bases, with 12 bases between them. CDR3 length equals 15 residues. CDR3 protein: CASSQPPTGNYGYTF. The CDR3 nucleotides are TGCGCCAGCAGCCAACCCCCAACAGGGAACTATGGCTACACCTTC.

This clonotype has only a few counts. The rearrangement joins TRBV5-6 to TRBJ2-1; the match to TRBD1 covers 11 bases. Germline assignment: CDR1 SGHDT and CDR2 YYEEEE. The CDR3 covers 17 residues. Trimming took 4 bases from V and 4 from J; bases not matched to a gene: 10. The DNA of the CDR3 is TGTGCCAGCAGCCCGGGACAGGGGGTATATGGATACAATGAGCAGTTCTTC. Translated: CASSPGQGVYGYNEQFF.

This clonotype showed up many times. J is TRBJ1-1 and V is TRBV6-2 or TRBV6-3, with 10 bases that match TRBD1. From germline, CDR1 is MNHEY and CDR2 SVGEGT. V lost 8 bases to trimming and J lost 5 bases; unmatched junction nucleotides: 2. This CDR3 is built from 12 residues. The CDR3 sequence: CASRDRGTEAFF. For the CDR3, the DNA is TGTGCCAGCCGGGACAGGGGAACTGAAGCTTTCTTT.

This clonotype was counted ten times or more. The V call is TRBV29-1, the J call TRBJ2-6; D may be TRBD1 (5 bases). The CDR3 is 14 residues long. CDR1 and CDR2 from the germline V gene are SQVTM and ANQGSEA. V was shortened by 3 bases and J by 2 bases, with 8 bases between the two germline ends. In DNA form, the CDR3 reads TGCAGCGTTGATGGGGCCGCTGGGGCCAACGTCCTGACTTTC. This codes for CSVDGAAGANVLTF.

This clonotype was seen repeatedly, ten times or more. CDR3 residues: CSVEGLTDTQYF. CDR3 sequence (DNA): TGCAGCGTTGAAGGCTTAACAGATACGCAGTATTTT. V usage is TRBV29-1 and J usage is TRBJ2-3, with D hard to call. V lost 1 base to trimming and J lost 3 bases, with 5 bases between them. The CDR3 covers 12 residues. Germline CDR1 reads SQVTM; CDR2 reads ANQGSEA.

This clonotype was seen repeatedly, ten times or more. The genes are TRBV2 and TRBJ2-1; possibly TRBD1 for D (6 bases). In germline, CDR1 is SNHLY, CDR2 FYNNEI. CDR3 length: 12 amino acids. V dropped 6 bases and J dropped 9 bases, with 12 bases sitting between them. The CDR3 is CASRRGQREQFF. In nucleotides, the CDR3 is TGTGCCAGCAGGCGCGGACAGCGTGAGCAGTTCTTC.

This chain connects TRBV29-1 to TRBJ1-1; D is undetermined. This CDR3 comprises 16 residues. The ends were cut back, 0 bases at V and 2 bases at J, with 16 bases in the middle. Germline V lookup: CDR1 SQVTM, CDR2 ANQGSEA. CDR3 DNA sequence: TGCAGCGTTGAAGATCTTTGGATCGGGAGAAACACTGAAGCTTTCTTT. This codes for CSVEDLWIGRNTEAFF.

This chain uses TRBV12-5 with TRBJ2-5; a possible D gene is TRBD1 (6 bases). The V and J ends lost 1 base and 3 bases respectively, with 12 bases between them. Per germline, CDR1 LGHNT and CDR2 FRNRAP. The CDR3 covers 15 residues. CDR3 region: CASGLGTGSEETQYF. The CDR3 DNA sequence: TGTGCTAGTGGTTTGGGCACAGGGTCTGAAGAGACCCAGTACTTC.

This clonotype was counted a few times. The chain couples TRBV18 to TRBJ1-5; unclear D gene. The germline V gene encodes CDR1 KGHSH and CDR2 LQKENI. Trimming cost V 3 bases and J 4 bases, with 7 bases left between them. This CDR3 has 13 residues. CDR3 amino acids: CASSPQKNQPQHF. The CDR3 nucleotides read TGTGCCAGCTCACCGCAAAAGAATCAGCCCCAGCATTTT.

The V and J genes are TRBV19 and TRBJ1-2; 10 positions match TRBD1. The CDR3 spans 17 residues. Germline values: CDR1 LNHDA, CDR2 SQIVND (reference sequence). V shed 3 bases, J shed 6 bases, and the junction held 13 bases outside the gene matches. The CDR3 DNA sequence: TGTGCCAGTAGTATGGACAGAGCGACCGGGACAGGGGATGGCTACACCTTC. Translating gives CASSMDRATGTGDGYTF.

This clonotype was observed many times. V is TRBV7-9 and J is TRBJ1-4; D ambiguous. CDR1 is SEHNR and CDR2 is FQNEAQ in the germline V gene (reference sequence). The ends were cut back, 6 bases at V and 0 bases at J, with 5 bases in the middle. The CDR3 is 13 residues long. CDR3: CASSYPTNEKLFF. CDR3 DNA sequence: TGTGCCAGCAGTTATCCAACTAATGAAAAACTGTTTTTT. The whole variable domain, remainder taken from reference TRBV7-9 and TRBJ1-4, is DTGVSQNPRHKITKRGQNVTFRCDPISEHNRLYWYRQTLGQGPEFLTYFQNEAQLEKSRLLSDRFSAERPKGSFSTLEIQRTEQGDSAMYLCASSYPTNEKLFFGSGTQLSVL.